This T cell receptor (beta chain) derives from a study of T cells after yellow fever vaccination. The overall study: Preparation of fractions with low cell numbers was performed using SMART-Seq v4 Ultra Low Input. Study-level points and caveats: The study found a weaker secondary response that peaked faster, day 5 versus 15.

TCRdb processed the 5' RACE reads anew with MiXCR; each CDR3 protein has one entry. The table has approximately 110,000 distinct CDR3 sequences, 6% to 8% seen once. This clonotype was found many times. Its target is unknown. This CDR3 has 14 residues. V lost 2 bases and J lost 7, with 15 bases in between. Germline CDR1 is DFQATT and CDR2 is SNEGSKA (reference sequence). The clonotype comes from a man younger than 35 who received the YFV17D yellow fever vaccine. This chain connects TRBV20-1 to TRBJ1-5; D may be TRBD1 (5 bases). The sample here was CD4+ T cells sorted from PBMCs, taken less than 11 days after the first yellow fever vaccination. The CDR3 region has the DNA TGCAGTGCTAGATTTTCGGGGACCCAACAGCCCCAGCATTTT. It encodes CSARFSGTQQPQHF.